Sequencing of this T cell receptor (beta chain) was carried out in a study of response to subunit inactivated influenza vaccine. Study-wide points: The study's authors posited that every seasonal influenza vaccination enlists few new T cells.

TCRdb recomputed calls from the RT-PCR reads with MiXCR, one row per CDR3 protein. There are hundreds of thousands of distinct CDR3 sequences in the sample; approximately 13% occur only once, and roughly 6.4% lies in the top ten. CDR1 and CDR2 (germline): LGHDT, YNNKEL (reference sequence). The CDR3 consists of 15 residues. V was shortened by 4 bases and J by 4 bases, with 16 bases between the two germline ends. Only a few counts were recorded for this clonotype. The antigen remains undetermined. This chain uses TRBV3-1 with TRBJ2-5; maybe TRBD2 (6 bases). The sequence was collected from a man aged 50 to 59 who received an inactivated influenza vaccine. The sample was PBMCs from blood, taken roughly 2 weeks before vaccination. CDR3 nucleotides: TGTGCCAGCAGCCCTCCGGGACTCGGCCGAGAGACCCAGTACTTC. It encodes CASSPPGLGRETQYF.